Listed below are T cell receptor beta chains from one sample, sequenced in a study of OX40 agonist ivuxolimab in advanced cancers. Data came from immunoSEQ multiplex PCR; TCRdb stores just in-frame clones and leaves some out. The repertoire holds approximately 50,000 clones, with approximately 88% as singletons. Here the sequenced sample was CD4+ or CD8+ T cells sorted from blood, taken in a trial of the OX40 agonist ivuxolimab. Source of these receptors: an adult with an advanced solid tumor such as melanoma, head and neck, liver or kidney cancer. CDR3s include the opening cysteine and the closing phenylalanine or tryptophan. A D gene is named only where the DNA matches it firmly. The size of a clone is reported for some rows only, either as once, few or many, or as a class for expanded clones.

TRBD1 - TRBJ2-3 TRBV5-1 15 CASSRDRGKTDTQYF TGCGCCAGCAGCCGGGACAGGGGGAAGACAGATACGCAGTATTTT
TRBD1 - TRBJ1-5 TRBV27 18 CAAGTGGFTGRTNQPQHF TGTGCCGCCGGGACAGGGGGCTTTACGGGCCGGACCAATCAGCCCCAGCATTTT
- - TRBJ2-7 TRBV6-5 12 CASRRDGYEQYF TGTGCCAGCAGGCGGGACGGCTACGAGCAGTACTTC
TRBD2 - TRBJ2-2 TRBV4-1 18 CASSQFGLAGTNTGELFF TGCGCCAGCAGCCAATTTGGACTAGCGGGTACGAACACCGGGGAGCTGTTTTTT
- - TRBJ2-1 TRBV25-1 15 CASRAQGTPPNEQFF TGTGCCAGCAGAGCTCAAGGAACCCCACCCAATGAGCAGTTCTTC
- - TRBJ2-2 TRBV27 17 CASSLEGDTRLTGELFF TGTGCCAGCAGTTTAGAAGGGGACACACGTCTCACCGGGGAGCTGTTTTTT
- - TRBJ2-7 TRBV5-6 12 CASSSVGYEQYF TGTGCCAGCAGCTCGGTAGGCTACGAGCAGTACTTC
- - TRBJ1-2 TRBV2 11 CASRSEASDTF TGTGCCAGCAGGTCGGAGGCCTCGGACACCTTC
TRBD1 few TRBJ2-3 TRBV18 14 CASSPGQGGDTQYF TGTGCCAGCTCACCAGGACAGGGGGGAGATACGCAGTATTTT
TRBD1 - TRBJ2-5 TRBV9 16 CASSVGAGGASETQYF TGTGCCAGCAGCGTAGGGGCAGGGGGCGCGTCCGAGACCCAGTACTTC
- - TRBJ2-3 TRBV9 16 CASSVEARRAADTQYF TGTGCCAGCAGCGTAGAGGCAAGGCGGGCGGCAGATACGCAGTATTTT
TRBD1 - TRBJ2-3 TRBV30 14 CAWSVGQGTDTQYF TGTGCCTGGAGTGTGGGACAGGGCACAGATACGCAGTATTTT
- few TRBJ2-3 TRBV29-1 13 CSVARDGAGTQYF TGCAGCGTTGCCAGGGACGGCGCAGGGACGCAGTATTTT
TRBD2 - TRBJ2-3 TRBV9 18 CASSLLGGLAGFTDTQYF TGTGCCAGCAGCCTACTGGGGGGACTAGCGGGTTTCACAGATACGCAGTATTTT
TRBD2 - TRBJ2-2 TRBV4-2 16 CASSQGLASNTGELFF TGTGCCAGCAGCCAAGGACTAGCTTCGAACACCGGGGAGCTGTTTTTT
- - TRBJ2-7 TRBV4-1 13 CASSRGFSYEQYF TGCGCCAGCAGCCGAGGGTTCAGCTACGAGCAGTACTTC
TRBD2 few TRBJ2-1 TRBV10-3 13 CASQREGRHEQFF TGTGCCAGCCAGCGGGAGGGCCGTCATGAGCAGTTCTTC
TRBD2 - TRBJ2-5 TRBV4-2 16 CASSQSSGRARETQYF TGTGCCAGCAGCCAATCTAGCGGGAGGGCCCGGGAGACCCAGTACTTC
- - TRBJ1-5 TRBV28 12 CASSLSPTAQHF TGTGCCAGCAGTCTTTCTCCTACGGCCCAGCATTTT
TRBD2 - TRBJ2-7 TRBV5-1 15 CASSTGLAGSYEQYF TGCGCCAGCAGCACTGGACTAGCGGGATCCTACGAGCAGTACTTC
TRBD1 - TRBJ2-2 TRBV2 15 CASGQAPAHTGELFF TGTGCCAGCGGACAGGCTCCTGCCCACACCGGGGAGCTGTTTTTT
TRBD2 - TRBJ2-1 TRBV5-1 16 CASRFGSSGVYNEQFF TGCGCCAGCAGATTTGGGTCTAGCGGGGTATACAATGAGCAGTTCTTC
- - TRBJ2-2 TRBV29-1 14 CSATGQKRTGELFF TGCAGCGCCACCGGACAGAAACGCACCGGGGAGCTGTTTTTT
- - TRBJ2-1 TRBV27 14 CASSRQADYNEQFF TGTGCCAGCAGCCGACAGGCCGACTACAATGAGCAGTTCTTC
- few TRBJ1-3 TRBV11-3 14 CASSSPRTVGTIYF TGTGCCAGCAGCTCTCCCCGGACAGTCGGCACCATATATTTT
- - TRBJ2-7 TRBV20-1 11 CSARDTDEQYF TGCAGTGCTAGAGATACGGACGAGCAGTACTTC
- - TRBJ2-2 TRBV9 14 CASSVRQKTGELFF TGTGCCAGCAGCGTCCGGCAAAAGACCGGGGAGCTGTTTTTT
TRBD1 - TRBJ2-7 TRBV29-1 16 CSVENYRTGGPYEQYF TGCAGCGTCGAAAACTACAGGACAGGGGGCCCCTACGAGCAGTACTTC
TRBD1 - TRBJ2-7 TRBV28 14 CASSAGTGSYEQYF TGTGCCAGCAGTGCCGGGACAGGCAGCTACGAGCAGTACTTC
- - TRBJ1-5 TRBV14 13 CASSRDRDQPQHF TGTGCCAGCAGCCGGGACCGCGATCAGCCCCAGCATTTT
TRBD2 - TRBJ2-1 TRBV4-2 16 CASSQLAGGPWIEQFF TGTGCCAGCAGCCAACTAGCGGGAGGGCCTTGGATTGAGCAGTTCTTC
- - TRBJ1-5 TRBV30 13 CAWSVGYNQPQHF TGTGCCTGGAGTGTTGGATATAATCAGCCCCAGCATTTT
- - TRBJ1-3 TRBV19 15 CASSPDSLSGNTIYF TGTGCCAGTAGTCCGGACAGTCTCTCTGGAAACACCATATATTTT
- - TRBJ1-4 TRBV7-9 14 CASSTKGPNEKLFF TGTGCCAGCAGCACCAAGGGACCGAATGAAAAACTGTTTTTT
- - TRBJ2-7 TRBV4-1 13 CASSTRHTYEQYF TGCGCCAGCAGCACCAGACATACCTACGAGCAGTACTTC
- - TRBJ2-3 TRBV19 14 CASNQGRSTDTQYF TGTGCCAGTAATCAAGGGAGAAGCACAGATACGCAGTATTTT
- - TRBJ1-1 TRBV6-5 11 CASSTHTEAFF TGTGCCAGCAGTACTCACACTGAAGCTTTCTTT
TRBD1 - TRBJ2-2 TRBV25-1 15 CASSGRGRLTGELFF TGTGCCAGCAGTGGTAGGGGGCGGCTGACCGGGGAGCTGTTTTTT
- - TRBJ1-2 TRBV27 15 CASSLSAGTSYGYTF TGTGCCAGCAGTTTATCGGCAGGGACAAGCTATGGCTACACCTTC
- - TRBJ2-2 TRBV10-3 16 CAIPRGGGANTGELFF TGTGCCATTCCAAGAGGGGGAGGGGCGAACACCGGGGAGCTGTTTTTT
- - TRBJ2-3 TRBV7-2 13 CASSQKQGGTQYF TGTGCCAGCAGCCAAAAACAGGGAGGTACGCAGTATTTT
TRBD2 - TRBJ2-7 TRBV7-2 16 CASSYRLAGGFSEQYF TGTGCCAGCAGCTACCGACTAGCGGGAGGTTTTAGCGAGCAGTACTTC
TRBD2 - TRBJ2-2 TRBV5-6 14 CASYGLAGTGELFF TGTGCCAGCTATGGACTAGCGGGGACCGGGGAGCTGTTTTTT
- - TRBJ2-3 TRBV13 12 CASSLWGDTQYF TGTGCCAGTAGCCTATGGGGAGATACGCAGTATTTT
TRBD2 - TRBJ2-2 TRBV7-9 15 CASSQLAGGLGELFF TGTGCCAGCAGCCAGCTAGCGGGCGGGCTCGGGGAGCTGTTTTTT
- few TRBJ1-5 TRBV28 14 CASSFLDSNQPQHF TGTGCCAGCAGTTTTCTGGATAGCAATCAGCCCCAGCATTTT
TRBD2 few TRBJ2-6 TRBV4-1 19 CASSLSLSSGYSGANVLTF TGCGCCAGCAGCCTTTCCCTCAGTAGCGGGTACTCTGGGGCCAACGTCCTGACTTTC
TRBD1 - TRBJ2-1 TRBV11-1 13 CASSQTRGNEQFF TGTGCCAGCAGCCAAACCAGGGGGAATGAGCAGTTCTTC
- - TRBJ2-2 TRBV15 12 CATSRNTGELFF TGTGCCACCAGCAGAAATACCGGGGAGCTGTTTTTT
- - TRBJ1-3 TRBV13 11 CASSSGDTIYF TGTGCCAGCAGCTCGGGGGACACCATATATTTT
TRBD1 - TRBJ2-5 TRBV29-1 12 CSVVRQGQTQYF TGCAGCGTCGTAAGACAGGGCCAGACCCAGTACTTC
- once TRBJ1-6 TRBV27 14 CASSSRGVGSPLHF TGTGCCAGCAGTTCCAGGGGCGTAGGCTCACCCCTCCACTTT
- - TRBJ2-2 TRBV5-6 13 CASSRDGSGELFF TGTGCCAGCAGCCGGGACGGTTCCGGGGAGCTGTTTTTT
- - TRBJ1-3 TRBV4-1 16 CASSQDFAGAQDTIYF TGCGCCAGCAGCCAAGATTTCGCAGGGGCGCAGGACACCATATATTTT
TRBD1 once TRBJ2-3 TRBV7-9 14 CASGGGTGGSTQYF TGTGCCAGTGGCGGCGGGACAGGGGGAAGTACGCAGTATTTT
- few TRBJ1-5 TRBV4-2 14 CASSPLGTRQPQHF TGTGCCAGCAGCCCTCTCGGGACACGGCAGCCCCAGCATTTT
- once TRBJ2-7 TRBV10-1 13 CASSVGPGAEQYF TGCGCCAGCAGTGTAGGACCCGGTGCCGAGCAGTACTTC
TRBD2 - TRBJ2-3 TRBV15 16 CATSKALAGSSDTQYF TGTGCCACCAGCAAGGCCTTAGCGGGATCTTCGGATACGCAGTATTTT